This T cell receptor (beta chain) comes out of a study of T cell responses to AZD1222 COVID-19 vaccine. Study-wide results and caveats: Most donors were white British, females outnumbered males, and clonal diversity was possibly underestimated. Variant regions that are unmutated are reportedly the target of nearly half of spike-specific TCRs.

The V end lost 6 bases, the J end lost 0 bases, and 11 bases lay between the germline ends. This CDR3 comprises 14 residues. Germline CDR1 MNHEY, CDR2 SVGAGI. A note on this clone: Its antigen is unidentified.

Data came from immunoSEQ multiplex PCR; TCRdb stores just in-frame clones and leaves some out. This table has roughly 29,000 clones, 93% appearing once. The chain links TRBV6-5 to TRBJ1-2; D is uncertain. The TCR comes from an adult in good health. The sequencing here drew on peripheral blood, taken on day 0 of AZD1222 vaccination. CDR3 loop: CASSPDVANYGYTF. CDR3 coding DNA: TGTGCCAGCAGCCCAGACGTAGCTAACTATGGCTACACCTTC.